This T cell receptor (beta chain) was sequenced in a study of OX40 agonist ivuxolimab in advanced cancers. At the level of the study: Three partial responders included one hepatocellular carcinoma patient and two cutaneous melanoma patients.

A note on this clone: As yet, its antigen is unknown.

Findings and limits, study-wide: Average numbers of expanded clones were greater in CD8+ T cells than in CD4+.

The assay was immunoSEQ multiplex PCR, and TCRdb's table has in-frame clones only and misses some. The data contain about 53,000 clones, 84% of them seen just once; the ten biggest clones take up 4.5% to 5.5%. The clonotype originates from an adult with an advanced solid tumor such as melanoma, head and neck, liver or kidney cancer. Sequencing used CD4+ or CD8+ T cells sorted from blood, obtained in a trial of the OX40 agonist ivuxolimab.

CDR3 sequence (DNA): TGTGCCAGCAGTGAAGCTGGTCTAGGAGGGAAGGATGGCTACACCTTC. Encoded protein: CASSEAGLGGKDGYTF. The gene calls are TRBV6-1 and TRBJ1-2; no definite D call. Looked up from germline, CDR1 is MNHNS and CDR2 is SASEGT. CDR3 size: 16 residues. Trimming took 0 bases from V and 6 from J, leaving 17 bases between them.